What follows are 3 T cell receptor beta chains derived from one specimen sequenced in a study of T-cell reconstitution after alpha-beta-depleted transplantation in children. What these receptors recognize is not known. Unique molecular identifiers tagged the TCRbeta library. From the PCR reads, TCRdb called clonotypes with MiXCR, one entry per CDR3 protein. The data contain 250,000 to 300,000 distinct CDR3 sequences, 7.5% to 9% of them seen just once; the ten biggest clones take up around 9.8%. Broader study findings: A year post-transplant, T-cell counts and diversity derived mostly from newly produced T cells.

The material was peripheral blood, obtained 360 days after TCRalphabeta/CD19-depleted stem cell transplant. The source is a female patient aged 2-15 years who had a stem cell transplant for Fanconi anemia, so the T cells may come from the graft donor.

This clonotype appeared many times. CDR3 loop: CSARKAPSTDTQYF. For the CDR3, the DNA is TGCAGTGCTAGAAAGGCCCCTAGCACAGATACGCAGTATTTT. V gene TRBV20-1 combines with J gene TRBJ2-3; D remains ambiguous. The length of the CDR3 is 14 residues. CDR1 and CDR2 (germline): DFQATT, SNEGSKA (reference sequence). The V and J ends lost 2 bases and 0 bases respectively, with 9 bases between them.

There are a few counts of this clonotype. The rearrangement uses TRBV20-1 and TRBJ2-3; 7 bases are shared with TRBD2. The junction had 23 bases not matched to a gene; V was cut back by 4 bases and J by 4 bases. The CDR3 covers 19 residues. Germline CDR1 and CDR2: DFQATT and SNEGSKA (reference sequence). The CDR3 DNA is TGCAGTGCTATAATCAACCCCTTCCGGGGGGACGCCGGCGCAGATACGCAGTATTTT. Translated: CSAIINPFRGDAGADTQYF.

This clonotype was counted at least ten times. The genes are TRBV5-5 and TRBJ2-1, with TRBD2 identical over 7 bases. This CDR3 has 16 residues. Germline trimming cut 0 bases from V and 5 bases from J; bases unmatched to any gene: 8. Per the germline V gene, CDR1 is SGHKS and CDR2 is YYEKEE (reference sequence). CDR3 protein: CASSLVAGDLNNEQFF. The CDR3 bases are TGTGCCAGCAGCTTGGTCGCGGGGGACCTAAACAATGAGCAGTTCTTC.